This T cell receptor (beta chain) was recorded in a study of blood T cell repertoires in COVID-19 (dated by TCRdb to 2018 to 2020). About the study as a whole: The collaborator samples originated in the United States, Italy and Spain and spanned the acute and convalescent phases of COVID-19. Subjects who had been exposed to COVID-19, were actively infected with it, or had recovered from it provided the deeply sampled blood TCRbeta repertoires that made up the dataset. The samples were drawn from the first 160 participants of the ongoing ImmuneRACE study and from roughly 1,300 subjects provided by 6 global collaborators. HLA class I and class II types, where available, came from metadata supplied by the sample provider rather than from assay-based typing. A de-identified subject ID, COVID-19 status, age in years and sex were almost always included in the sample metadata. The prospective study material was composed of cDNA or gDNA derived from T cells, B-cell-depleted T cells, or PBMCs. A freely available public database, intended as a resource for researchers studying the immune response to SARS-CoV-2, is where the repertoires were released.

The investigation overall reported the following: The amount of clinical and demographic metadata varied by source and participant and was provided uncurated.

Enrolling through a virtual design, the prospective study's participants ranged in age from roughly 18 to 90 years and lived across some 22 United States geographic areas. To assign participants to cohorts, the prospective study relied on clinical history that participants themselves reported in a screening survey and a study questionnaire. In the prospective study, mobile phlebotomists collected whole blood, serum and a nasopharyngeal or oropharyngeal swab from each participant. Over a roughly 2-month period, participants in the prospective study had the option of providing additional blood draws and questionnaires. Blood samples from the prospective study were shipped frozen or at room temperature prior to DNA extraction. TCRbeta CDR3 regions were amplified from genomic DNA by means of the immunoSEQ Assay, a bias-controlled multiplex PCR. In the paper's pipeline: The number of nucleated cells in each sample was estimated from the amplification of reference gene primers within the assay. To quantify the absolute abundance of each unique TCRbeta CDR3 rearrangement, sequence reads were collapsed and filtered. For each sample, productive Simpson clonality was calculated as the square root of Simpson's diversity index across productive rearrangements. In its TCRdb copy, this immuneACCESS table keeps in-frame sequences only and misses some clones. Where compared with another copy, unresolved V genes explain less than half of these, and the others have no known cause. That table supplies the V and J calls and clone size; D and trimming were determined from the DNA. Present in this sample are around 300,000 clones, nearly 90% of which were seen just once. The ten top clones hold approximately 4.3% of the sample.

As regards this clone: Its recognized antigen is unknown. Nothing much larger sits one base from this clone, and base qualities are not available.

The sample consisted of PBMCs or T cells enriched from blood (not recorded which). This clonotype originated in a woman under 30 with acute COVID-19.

For the CDR3, the sequence is CSASPSGRALLGQPQHF. In nucleotide form, the sequence is TGCAGTGCTAGTCCTTCGGGCAGGGCGCTCCTTGGTCAGCCCCAGCATTTT. The chain was built from TRBV20-1 and TRBJ1-5, with TRBD1 tentatively as D gene (5 bases match). Looking up the germline V gene (reference sequence) yields CDR1 DFQATT and CDR2 SNEGSKA. The cysteine opens and the phenylalanine closes a CDR3 of 17 amino acids. The read is trimmed to its CDR3 DNA, 51 bases read in frame from base 1. V drops 3 bases and J drops 6 bases, leaving 24 bases in between.